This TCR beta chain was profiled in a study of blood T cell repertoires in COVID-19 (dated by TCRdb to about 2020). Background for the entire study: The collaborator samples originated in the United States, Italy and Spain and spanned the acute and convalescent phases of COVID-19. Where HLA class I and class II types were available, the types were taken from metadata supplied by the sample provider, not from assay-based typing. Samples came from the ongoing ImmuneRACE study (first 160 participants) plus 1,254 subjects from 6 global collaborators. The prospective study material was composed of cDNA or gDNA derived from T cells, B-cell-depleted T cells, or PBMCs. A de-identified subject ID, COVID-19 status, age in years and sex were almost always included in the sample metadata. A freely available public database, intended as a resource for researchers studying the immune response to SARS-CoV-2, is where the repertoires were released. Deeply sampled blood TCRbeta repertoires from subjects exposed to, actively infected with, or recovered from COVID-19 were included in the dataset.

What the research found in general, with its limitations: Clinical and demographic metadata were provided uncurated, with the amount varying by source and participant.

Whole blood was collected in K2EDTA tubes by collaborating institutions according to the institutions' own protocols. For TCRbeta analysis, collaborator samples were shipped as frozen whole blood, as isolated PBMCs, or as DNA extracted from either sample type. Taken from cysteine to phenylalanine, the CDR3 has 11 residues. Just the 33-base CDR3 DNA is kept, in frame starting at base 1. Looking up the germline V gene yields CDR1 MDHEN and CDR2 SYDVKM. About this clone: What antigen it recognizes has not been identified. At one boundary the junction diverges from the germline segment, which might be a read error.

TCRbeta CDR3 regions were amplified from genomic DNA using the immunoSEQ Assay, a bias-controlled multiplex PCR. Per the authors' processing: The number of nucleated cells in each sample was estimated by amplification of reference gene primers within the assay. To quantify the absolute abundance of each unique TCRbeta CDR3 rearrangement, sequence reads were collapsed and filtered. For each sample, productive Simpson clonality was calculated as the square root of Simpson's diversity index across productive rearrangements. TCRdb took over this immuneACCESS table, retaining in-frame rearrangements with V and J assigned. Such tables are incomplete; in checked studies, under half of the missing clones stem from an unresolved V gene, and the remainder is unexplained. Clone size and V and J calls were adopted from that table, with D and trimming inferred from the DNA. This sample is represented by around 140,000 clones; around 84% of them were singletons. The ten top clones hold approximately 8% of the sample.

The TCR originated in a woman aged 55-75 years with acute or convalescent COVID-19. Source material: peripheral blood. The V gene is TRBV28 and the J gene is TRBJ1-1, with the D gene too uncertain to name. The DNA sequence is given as TGTGCCATTAGACGGGGATCGATCGTTCTTTTT. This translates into CAIRRGSIVLF.